A single T cell receptor (beta chain) is shown here with its context. The sample holds a few counts of this clonotype. The specificity of this receptor is unknown. Nothing much larger sits one base from this clone, and base qualities are not available. The data were taken from a study of T cells in Graves' hyperthyroidism and ophthalmopathy (dated by TCRdb to between 2019 and 2020). In terms of the full investigation: Peripheral blood was collected at initial diagnosis, before any treatment. Prospective prediction of ophthalmopathy was tested in an independent validation cohort consisting of roughly 19 hyperthyroidism patients and 17 patients who later progressed to ophthalmopathy. Following sampling, methimazole starting at 30 mg daily was given to hyperthyroidism patients, and high-dose intravenous methylprednisolone was given to ophthalmopathy patients. According to the paper, TCR Vbeta CDR3 sequencing was carried out on roughly 130 peripheral blood samples, which came from 40 to 45 ophthalmopathy, around 75 hyperthyroidism and approximately 17 progressor patients. The 100 or so discovery patients were randomly split 7:3 into training and test sets. To identify TCR V-J signatures that set the groups apart, the researchers used a discovery cohort of about a hundred patients, made up of roughly 45 with Graves' ophthalmopathy and about 59 with stable Graves' hyperthyroidism. In addition, the study compared T-cell repertoires in thyroid tissue and in blood from about six Graves' hyperthyroidism patients. Overall study results and their limits: During validation, the model predicted progression to ophthalmopathy a median of about 5.9 months ahead of onset, with 60% to 71% sensitivity and 72% to 85% specificity. Most expanded thyroid clonotypes (frequency above 0.001) were also detected in blood, suggesting blood repertoires may reflect thyroid immune responses. A model built on a 13 V-J signature distinguished ophthalmopathy from stable hyperthyroidism, reaching 85% to 90% sensitivity and 81.08% specificity in cross-validation and 80%/75% in testing. Sample size was not statistically predetermined, and blinding of investigators to group allocation was not performed.

Moderately to severely active disease, a Clinical Activity Score of at least 3, a NOSPECS grade of at least 4, and a duration under 3 months were present in ophthalmopathy patients. Exclusion was applied to patients with uncontrolled infections, other autoimmune diseases, pregnancy or lactation. Diagnoses relied on clinical symptoms, serum thyroxine and TRAb, thyroid ultrasound and orbital computed tomography. PBMCs were separated from over 9 ml of fresh peripheral blood using Ficoll-Paque density gradient centrifugation. Trizol reagent was used to extract total RNA, and RNA quality was then checked on an Agilent 2100 Bioanalyzer. TCR beta CDR3 regions were amplified from RNA transcripts. A first-round RT-PCR of the TCR CDR3 used the HTBI primer set with the Qiagen OneStep RT-PCR kit. A second multiplex PCR round built the libraries, followed by size selection and purification. The libraries were sequenced on an Illumina HiSeq2000 using paired-end 100 bp reads. The authors' analysis ran thus. SOAPnuke was used to process the raw data, with reads discarded if the reads contained adapters or uncalled bases, had a mean Phred below 15, or lacked an exact constant-primer or identifier match. High-quality paired reads were merged with COPE v1.2.5, and unique nucleotide sequences were defined as clonotypes. MiTCR v1.1 was used to align clonotypes to the IMGT TRBV, TRBD and TRBJ reference segments. Only V-J combinations with frequency above 0.0001, covering about 99% of repertoires, were analysed. The TCS score was defined as F50 (clonal expansion) divided by E x V (chaos), with BLOSUM62-based TCRdist calculated between CDR3 peptides within each V-J. Welch's t-statistics and random forest reduced around 550 V-J features to about 13, which were used in a naive Bayes classifier (R e1071). Thyroid-blood repertoire similarity was quantified with the Morisita-Horn index. In-frame beta chains were kept once TCRdb had trimmed the public reads at Q25 with fastp and called clones with MiXCR. Identical CDR3 proteins give one entry, which carries the most common genes and DNA. It is TCRdb's table, rather than the study itself, that gives the V and J calls and clone size. The sample profile shows about 610,000 distinct CDR3 sequences; approximately 15% of them were found once. About 4% of the sample is held by the ten biggest clonotypes.

This sequence originates from a woman between 35 and 50 years old with Graves' ophthalmopathy. Input material: blood.

The nucleotide sequence is given as TGTGCCAGCAGGCCAATACAGGGAAGCACAGATACGCAGTATTTT. Translated, this is CASRPIQGSTDTQYF. The chain is made from TRBV28 and TRBJ2-3; a weak D assignment points to TRBD1 (6 bases agree). The CDR3 runs 15 amino acids, cysteine and phenylalanine included. Just the 45-base CDR3 DNA is kept, in frame starting at base 1. V is reduced by 6 bases and J by 0 bases, leaving a spacing of 13 bases between them. CDR1 and CDR2 were assigned from the germline V gene as MDHEN and SYDVKM.